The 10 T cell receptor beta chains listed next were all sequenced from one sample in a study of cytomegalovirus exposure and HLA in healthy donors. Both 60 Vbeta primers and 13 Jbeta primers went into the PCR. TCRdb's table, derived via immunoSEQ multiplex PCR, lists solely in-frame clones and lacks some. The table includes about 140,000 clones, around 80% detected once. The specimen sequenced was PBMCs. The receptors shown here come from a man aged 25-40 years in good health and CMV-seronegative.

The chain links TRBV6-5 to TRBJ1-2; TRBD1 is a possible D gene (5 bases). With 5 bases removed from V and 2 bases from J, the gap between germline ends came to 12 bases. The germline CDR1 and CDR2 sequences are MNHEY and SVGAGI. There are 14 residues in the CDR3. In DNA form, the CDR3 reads TGTGCCAGCAGTCCCCCCGGGGGAAACTATGGCTACACCTTC. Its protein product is CASSPPGGNYGYTF.

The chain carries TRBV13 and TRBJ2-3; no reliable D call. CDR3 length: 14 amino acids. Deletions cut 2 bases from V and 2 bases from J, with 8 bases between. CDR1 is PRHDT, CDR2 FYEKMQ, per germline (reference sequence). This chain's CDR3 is CASSLFEVTDTQYF. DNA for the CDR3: TGTGCCAGCAGCTTATTTGAGGTCACAGATACGCAGTATTTT. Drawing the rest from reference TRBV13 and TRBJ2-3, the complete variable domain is AAGVIQSPRHLIKEKRETATLKCYPIPRHDTVYWYQQGPGQDPQFLISFYEKMQSDKGSIPDRFSAQQFSDYHSELNMSSLELGDSALYFCASSLFEVTDTQYFGPGTRLTVL.

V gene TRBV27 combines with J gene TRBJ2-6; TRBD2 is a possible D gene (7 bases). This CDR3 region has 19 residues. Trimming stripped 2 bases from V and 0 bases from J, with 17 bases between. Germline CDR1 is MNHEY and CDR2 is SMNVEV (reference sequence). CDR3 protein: CASSLSLGGPPSGANVLTF. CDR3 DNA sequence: TGTGCCAGCAGTTTAAGTTTGGGGGGGCCCCCCTCTGGGGCCAACGTCCTGACTTTC.

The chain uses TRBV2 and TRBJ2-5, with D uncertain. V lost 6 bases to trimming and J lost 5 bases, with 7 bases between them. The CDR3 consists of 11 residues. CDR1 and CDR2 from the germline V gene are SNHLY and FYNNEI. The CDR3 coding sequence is TGTGCCAGCAGCGCCAGTGAGACCCAGTACTTC. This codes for CASSASETQYF.

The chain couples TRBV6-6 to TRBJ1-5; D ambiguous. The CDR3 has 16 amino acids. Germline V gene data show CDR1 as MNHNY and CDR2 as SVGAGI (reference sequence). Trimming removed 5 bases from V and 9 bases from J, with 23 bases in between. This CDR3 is CASSPLEGGGEGPQHF. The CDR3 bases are TGTGCCAGCAGTCCCCTTGAGGGAGGTGGGGAAGGGCCCCAGCATTTT.

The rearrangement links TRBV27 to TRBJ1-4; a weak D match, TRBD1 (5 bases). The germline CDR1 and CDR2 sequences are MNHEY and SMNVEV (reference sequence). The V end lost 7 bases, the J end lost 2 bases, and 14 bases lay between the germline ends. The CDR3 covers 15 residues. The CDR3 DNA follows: TGTGCCAGCATGGGAGCGGGGGTGACTAATGAAAAACTGTTTTTT. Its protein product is CASMGAGVTNEKLFF.

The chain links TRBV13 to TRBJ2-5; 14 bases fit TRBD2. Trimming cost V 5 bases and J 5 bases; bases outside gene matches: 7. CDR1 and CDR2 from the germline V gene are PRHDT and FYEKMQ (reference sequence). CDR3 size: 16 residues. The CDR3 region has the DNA TGTGCCAGCAGCAAAAGACTAGCGGGGGGGCTGGAGACCCAGTACTTC. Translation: CASSKRLAGGLETQYF. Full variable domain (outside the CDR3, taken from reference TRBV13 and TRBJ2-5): AAGVIQSPRHLIKEKRETATLKCYPIPRHDTVYWYQQGPGQDPQFLISFYEKMQSDKGSIPDRFSAQQFSDYHSELNMSSLELGDSALYFCASSKRLAGGLETQYFGPGTRLLVL.

The CDR3 region is CAWGGSTGEQYF. The CDR3 DNA reads TGTGCCTGGGGCGGGTCCACCGGCGAGCAGTACTTC. The V call is TRBV30, the J call TRBJ2-5, with D possibly being TRBD2 (5 bases). The DNA end lines up better with TRBJ2-7; the J call may be wrong. Germline V lookup: CDR1 GTSNPN, CDR2 SVGIG (reference sequence). The CDR3 is 12 amino acids.

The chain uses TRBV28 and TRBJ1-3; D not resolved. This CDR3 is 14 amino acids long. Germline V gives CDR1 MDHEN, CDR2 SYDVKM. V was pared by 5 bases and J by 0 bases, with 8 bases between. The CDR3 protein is CASSSPGSGNTIYF. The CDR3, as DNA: TGTGCCAGCAGTAGTCCCGGCTCTGGAAACACCATATATTTT.

The CDR3 DNA is TGTGCCAGCAGCCTTTTCAGGGCCCCAGAGACCCAGTACTTC. The encoded protein is CASSLFRAPETQYF. The V call is TRBV21-1, the J call TRBJ2-5; whether TRBD1, the table's D call, matches the DNA was not checked. TRBV21-1 is a pseudogene segment. The CDR3 runs 14 residues.